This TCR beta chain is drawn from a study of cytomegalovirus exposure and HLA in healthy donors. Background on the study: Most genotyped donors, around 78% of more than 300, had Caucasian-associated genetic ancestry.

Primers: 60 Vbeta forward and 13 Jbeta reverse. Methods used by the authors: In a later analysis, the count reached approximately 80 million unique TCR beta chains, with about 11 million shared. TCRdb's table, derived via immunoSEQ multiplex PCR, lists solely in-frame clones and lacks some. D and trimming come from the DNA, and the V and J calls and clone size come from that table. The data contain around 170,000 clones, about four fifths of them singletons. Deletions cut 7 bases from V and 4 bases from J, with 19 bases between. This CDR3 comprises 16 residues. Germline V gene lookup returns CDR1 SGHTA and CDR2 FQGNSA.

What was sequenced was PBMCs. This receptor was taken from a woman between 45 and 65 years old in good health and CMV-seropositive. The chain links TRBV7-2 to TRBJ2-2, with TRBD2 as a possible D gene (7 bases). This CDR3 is CASTRFGGGGTGELFF. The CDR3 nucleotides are TGTGCCAGCACCCGGTTTGGGGGAGGGGGCACCGGGGAGCTGTTTTTT.